This T cell receptor beta chain was sequenced during a study of cytomegalovirus exposure and HLA in healthy donors. Amplification used 60 Vbeta primers and 13 Jbeta primers. Profiling relied on immunoSEQ multiplex PCR, and the TCRdb table lists in-frame clones only, not all of them. The data contain more than 100,000 clones, approximately 78% of them singletons. Material for sequencing was PBMCs. The TCR originated in a woman in her thirties in good health and CMV-seropositive.

CDR3 DNA sequence: TGTGCCTGGAGTGCAGGGACAGTCACCGGGGAGCTGTTTTTT. Translated: CAWSAGTVTGELFF. The chain has TRBV30 and TRBJ2-2, with 7 nucleotides matching TRBD1. This CDR3 spans 14 amino acids. J was trimmed by 4 bases and V by 1 base; bases with no gene match: 3. In germline, CDR1 is GTSNPN, CDR2 SVGIG (reference sequence).